The next 28 T cell receptor beta chains were all read from a single sample in a study of blood T cell repertoires in COVID-19 (TCRdb year 2020). Library preparation used the immunoSEQ multiplex PCR assay. TCRdb took this table from immuneACCESS and kept in-frame rearrangements with V and J called. Such tables lack part of the clones; where checked against another copy, unresolved V genes explain under half of the gap, and the rest is unexplained. The sample table records about 160,000 clones; roughly 80% of these occur just once. 5.6% of the sample is held by the ten biggest clonotypes. Sequencing was performed on PBMCs or T cells enriched from blood (not recorded which). Receptors originate from a woman in her thirties or forties with acute COVID-19.

This clone was seen more than once but under ten times. This chain uses TRBV30 with TRBJ2-7, with 8 bases lining up with TRBD2. The germline gives CDR1 GTSNPN, CDR2 SVGIG (reference sequence). The CDR3 is 15 residues long. V was pared by 2 bases and J by 5 bases, with 11 bases of the junction left unmatched. CDR3 bases: TGTGCCTGGAGTTTCAGCGGGAGCCCCCCGGACGAGCAGTACGTC. It specifies CAWSFSGSPPDEQYV.

V is TRBV5-4 and J is TRBJ1-4; D is perhaps TRBD1 (5 bases). CDR1 and CDR2 (germline): SGHNT, YYREEE (reference sequence). V dropped 2 bases and J dropped 4 bases, with 12 bases sitting between them. This CDR3 contains 15 residues. The CDR3 nucleotides read TGTGCCAGCAGCTTCTCGACCGGGGGTAATGAAAAACTGTTTTTT. This sequence encodes CASSFSTGGNEKLFF.

The V call is TRBV19, the J call TRBJ2-5; TRBD1 agrees at 7 bases. Looked up from germline, CDR1 is LNHDA and CDR2 is SQIVND (reference sequence). CDR3 length: 14 residues. The V and J ends lost 5 bases and 0 bases, in that order; junction bases with no gene match: 3. The CDR3 sequence: CASSVQGNQETQYF. For the CDR3, the DNA is TGTGCCAGTAGTGTACAGGGGAACCAAGAGACCCAGTACTTC.

In its sample, this clone was seen once. The chain links TRBV2 to TRBJ2-7; 9 nucleotides align to TRBD2. This CDR3 contains 15 residues. J gave up 2 bases and V 5 bases, and 7 bases lay outside the gene matches. Per germline, CDR1 SNHLY and CDR2 FYNNEI. The CDR3 sequence is CASSLIAGVTYEQYF. In DNA form, the CDR3 reads TGTGCCAGCAGTCTTATAGCGGGAGTCACCTACGAGCAGTACTTC.

The chain joins TRBV6-2 or TRBV6-3 to TRBJ2-1; D is perhaps TRBD2 (6 bases). The CDR3 spans 15 residues. Germline values: CDR1 MNHEY, CDR2 SVGEGT. The germline V and J ends were trimmed by 6 bases and 3 bases, with 15 bases remaining between them. CDR3 amino acids: CASSPWAGLYNEQFF. The DNA for the CDR3 is TGTGCCAGCAGCCCCTGGGCGGGGCTCTACAATGAGCAGTTCTTC.

The rearrangement uses TRBV13 and TRBJ1-2, with a weak D call TRBD1 (5 bases). This CDR3 comprises 15 residues. V was trimmed by 5 bases and J by 2 bases, leaving 15 bases between them. CDR1 and CDR2 (germline): PRHDT, FYEKMQ (reference sequence). The CDR3 loop is CASSPMGQFNYGYTF. The CDR3 region has the DNA TGTGCCAGCAGCCCTATGGGGCAGTTCAACTATGGCTACACCTTC.

This clone has at least ten counts. J is TRBJ1-5 and V is TRBV16; perhaps TRBD1 as D (6 bases). The V gene lost 1 base and the J gene lost 2 bases, with 12 bases spanning the gap. The germline V gene encodes CDR1 KGHSY and CDR2 FQNENV. CDR3 length equals 16 residues. DNA of the CDR3: TGTGCCAGCAGCCAATTGGAAAGGACAGGCAATCAGCCCCAGCATTTT. As protein: CASSQLERTGNQPQHF.

The chain couples TRBV5-1 to TRBJ2-5, with 9 positions matching TRBD1. Trimming removed 5 bases from V and 5 bases from J; junction bases left unmatched: 7. Germline lookup yields CDR1 SGHRS and CDR2 YFSETQ. The CDR3 loop spans 14 amino acids. The CDR3 protein is CASRVGQGEETQYF. The CDR3 DNA follows: TGCGCCAGCAGGGTGGGACAGGGTGAGGAGACCCAGTACTTC.

The chain joins TRBV4-1 to TRBJ2-1; 8 bases are shared with TRBD2. V was clipped by 1 base and J by 15 bases; unmatched bases: 8. Germline V CDR1 and CDR2: MGHRA, YSYEKL. The length of the CDR3 is 13 residues. CDR3: CASSQGERTSRFF. CDR3 nucleotides: TGCGCCAGCAGCCAAGGGGAAAGGACTAGCCGGTTCTTC.

The chain uses TRBV5-1 and TRBJ2-3; 12 bases map to TRBD2. CDR3 length: 17 residues. CDR1 is SGHRS and CDR2 is YFSETQ in the germline V gene. The J segment lost 0 bases and the V segment lost 1 base, leaving 3 bases of the junction unmatched. The CDR3 DNA sequence: TGCGCCAGCAGCTTGCTAGCGGGAGGGACTAGCACAGATACGCAGTATTTT. It codes for CASSLLAGGTSTDTQYF.

The chain carries TRBV7-6 and TRBJ2-7; 7 bases are a match to TRBD1. Trimming removed 3 bases from V and 6 bases from J; junction bases left unmatched: 5. The CDR3 extends over 13 amino acids. Germline V gene lookup returns CDR1 SGHVS and CDR2 FNYEAQ. DNA of the CDR3: TGTGCCAGCAGCTTCACGGCAGGGGGCGAGCAGTACGTC. Protein: CASSFTAGGEQYV.

The V gene is TRBV2, the J gene TRBJ1-1; TRBD1 might be the D (5 bases). The CDR3 sequence is 13 residues long. CDR1 is SNHLY and CDR2 is FYNNEI in the germline V gene. The germline V and J ends were trimmed by 4 bases and 5 bases, with 11 bases remaining between them. This CDR3 is CASSVAGGTEAFF. DNA of the CDR3: TGTGCCAGCAGTGTTGCGGGGGGGACTGAAGCTTTCTTT. The full variable domain, rest sourced from reference TRBV2 and TRBJ1-1, is EPEVTQTPSHQVTQMGQEVILRCVPISNHLYFYWYRQILGQKVEFLVSFYNNEISEKSEIFDDQFSVERPDGSNFTLKIRSTKLEDSAMYFCASSVAGGTEAFFGQGTRLTVV.

The rearrangement joins TRBV30 to TRBJ1-2; no reliable D call. The germline CDR1 and CDR2 sequences are GTSNPN and SVGIG (reference sequence). The germline V and J ends were trimmed by 4 bases and 8 bases, with 14 bases remaining between them. This CDR3 region has 12 residues. The chain's CDR3 is CAWTRLGRGYTF. The CDR3 DNA reads as TGTGCCTGGACTCGCCTCGGGAGGGGCTACACCTTC.

A note on this clone: The junction differs from germline at one of its ends, possibly a read error. The chain is built from TRBV25-1 and TRBJ2-3, with D tentatively TRBD1 (5 bases). CDR3 size: 15 residues. CDR1 is MGHDK, CDR2 SYGVNS, per germline. Here the CDR3 reads CASSDGAAREVSISF. CDR3 bases: TGTGCCAGCAGTGATGGGGCGGCAAGAGAGGTCAGCATTTCTTTT.

As for this clone: Being one base from a much bigger clone, this may be a read error. In the same sample, other DNA sequences code for this CDR3. The V gene is TRBV6-5, the J gene TRBJ1-1, with no clear D. The V end lost 2 bases, the J end lost 0 bases, and 7 bases lay between the germline ends. Germline CDR1 reads MNHEY; CDR2 reads SVGAGI. CDR3 size: 14 residues. The CDR3 loop reads CASSYGGMNTEAFF. As DNA, the CDR3 is TGTGCCAGCAGTTACGGAGGGATGAACACTGAAGCTTTCTTT.

CDR3 coding DNA: TGTGCCAGCAGCTTAGCCCCTACTCTGCGGGGGAGCACAGATACGCAGTATTTT. Its translation is CASSLAPTLRGSTDTQYF. J is TRBJ2-3 and V is TRBV7-2; 7 nucleotides match TRBD2. The junction had 9 bases not matched to a gene; V was cut back by 0 bases and J by 0 bases. Looked up from germline, CDR1 is SGHTA and CDR2 is FQGNSA. The CDR3 loop spans 18 amino acids.

The chain uses TRBV6-1 and TRBJ2-2, with TRBD2 as a possible D gene (5 bases). The CDR3 loop spans 17 amino acids. Trimming shortened V by 2 bases and J by 4 bases, and 17 bases separated the two germline ends. Germline CDR1 reads MNHNS; CDR2 reads SASEGT. Here the CDR3 DNA reads TGTGCCAGCAGTGAAAGGGTACCGGGGATTGCCACCGGGGAGCTGTTTTTT. Protein product: CASSERVPGIATGELFF.

The chain employs TRBV6-5 and TRBJ1-4, with unresolved D. Germline values: CDR1 MNHEY, CDR2 SVGAGI. The CDR3 runs 12 residues. V was pared by 6 bases and J by 10 bases, with 12 bases between. The CDR3 here is CASRREGGKLFF. The CDR3 DNA is TGTGCCAGCAGACGGGAGGGCGGAAAACTGTTTTTT.

This chain joins TRBV23-1 and TRBJ1-4; 9 bases agree with TRBD1. TRBV23-1 is flagged as an ORF with uncertain function. V was clipped by 0 bases and J by 4 bases; unmatched bases: 3. The CDR3 has 16 amino acids. The CDR3 loop reads CASSQSPTGGNEKLFF. The CDR3 nucleotides read TGCGCCAGCAGTCAATCACCGACAGGGGGTAATGAAAAACTGTTTTTT.

This chain links TRBV11-3 with TRBJ2-2; 7 nucleotides agree with TRBD1. V was pared by 4 bases and J by 5 bases, with 7 bases of the junction left unmatched. The germline V gene encodes CDR1 SGHNT and CDR2 YENEEA. This CDR3 spans 15 amino acids. This CDR3 is CASSSDRVWTGELFF. CDR3 nucleotides: TGTGCCAGCAGCTCAGACAGGGTGTGGACCGGGGAGCTGTTTTTT.

The rearrangement uses TRBV6-5 and TRBJ2-3, with 8 bases fitting TRBD1. The V segment lost 5 bases and the J segment 5 bases; nucleotides outside the gene matches: 9. The germline V gene encodes CDR1 MNHEY and CDR2 SVGAGI. The CDR3 loop spans 15 amino acids. CDR3 residues: CASSQQPGQGDTQYF. The CDR3 DNA follows: TGTGCCAGCAGTCAGCAGCCCGGACAGGGAGATACGCAGTATTTT.

This clone turned up a few times. The chain links TRBV6-5 to TRBJ1-6; the D gene is possibly TRBD1 (6 bases). The germline V gene encodes CDR1 MNHEY and CDR2 SVGAGI. CDR3 length equals 11 residues. Between the trimmed V and J ends, which lost 4 bases and 18 bases, there was a span of 13 bases. CDR3 loop: CASSSRGTPHF. As DNA, the CDR3 is TGTGCCAGCAGTTCCAGGGGCACACCCCACTTT.

Points on this clone: This sample also contains other DNA sequences that code for the same CDR3. The rearrangement joins TRBV19 to TRBJ1-2, with D perhaps matching TRBD1 (5 bases). The CDR3 covers 14 residues. Germline CDR1 is LNHDA and CDR2 is SQIVND (reference sequence). V was clipped by 3 bases and J by 2 bases, with 10 bases between them. The CDR3 DNA sequence: TGTGCCAGTAGTATCCCCCGGGGGAACTATGGCTACACCTTC. Amino acids: CASSIPRGNYGYTF.

This clone showed up just once. This sequence joins TRBV9 and TRBJ1-1; D is undetermined. Trimming stripped 4 bases from V and 5 bases from J, with 12 bases between. Germline values: CDR1 SGDLS, CDR2 YYNGEE. The CDR3 consists of 13 residues. CDR3 coding DNA: TGTGCCAGCAGCTTCCGATCGGGAACTGAAGCTTTCTTT. The encoded protein is CASSFRSGTEAFF.

The chain is built from TRBV6-5 and TRBJ1-1; D is ambiguous. CDR3 length: 11 residues. The V end was cut by 8 bases, the J end by 7 bases, with 11 bases between. The germline V gene encodes CDR1 MNHEY and CDR2 SVGAGI. The DNA for the CDR3 is TGTGCCAGCGCTTTCAGTCTTGAAGCTTTCTTT. Residues: CASAFSLEAFF.

V is TRBV19 and J is TRBJ1-2; D is perhaps TRBD1 (5 bases). The CDR3 runs to 16 residues. CDR1 is LNHDA, CDR2 SQIVND, per germline (reference sequence). V lost 3 bases to trimming and J lost 3 bases, with 17 bases between them. The CDR3 spells CASSIHHFREDYGYTF. The DNA for the CDR3 is TGTGCCAGTAGTATCCATCACTTCAGGGAGGACTATGGCTACACCTTC.

J is TRBJ2-7 and V is TRBV3-1 (or the pseudogene TRBV3-2), with D unclear. The V and J ends lost 1 base and 3 bases respectively, with 13 bases between them. CDR1 is LGHDT, CDR2 YNNKEL, per germline (reference sequence). This CDR3 has 15 amino acids. The CDR3 sequence: CASSQVGAGIYEQYF. The CDR3 nucleotides read TGTGCCAGCAGCCAAGTTGGCGCAGGTATCTACGAGCAGTACTTC.

V usage is TRBV7-3 and J usage is TRBJ2-2, with D possibly being TRBD1 (6 bases). Trimming removed 5 bases from V and 7 bases from J, with 8 bases in between. CDR1 and CDR2 from the germline V gene are SGHTA and FQGTGA. The CDR3 consists of 12 residues. The CDR3 DNA sequence: TGTGCCAGCAGCCAGGGGATCGGGGAGCTGTTTTTT. It is translated as CASSQGIGELFF.